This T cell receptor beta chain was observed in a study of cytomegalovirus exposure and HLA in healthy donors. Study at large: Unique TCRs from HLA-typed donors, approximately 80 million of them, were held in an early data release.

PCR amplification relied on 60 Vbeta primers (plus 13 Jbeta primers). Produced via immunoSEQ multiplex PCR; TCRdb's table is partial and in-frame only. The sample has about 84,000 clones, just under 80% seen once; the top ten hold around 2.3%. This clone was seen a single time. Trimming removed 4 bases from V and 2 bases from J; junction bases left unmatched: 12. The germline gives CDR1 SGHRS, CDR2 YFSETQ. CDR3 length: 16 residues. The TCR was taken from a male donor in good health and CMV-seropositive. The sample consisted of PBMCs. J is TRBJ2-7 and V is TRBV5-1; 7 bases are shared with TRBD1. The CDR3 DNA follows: TGCGCCAGCAGCCTGGCCGACTGGGGACAGCCCTACGAGCAGTACTTC. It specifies CASSLADWGQPYEQYF.